The text below deals with one T cell receptor beta chain. The antigen is unknown. The source of the sample is a study of vaccination and CD4 T cells after COVID-19. As for the study in general: Researchers treated cells with overlapping spike peptides taken from SARS-CoV-2, HCoV-NL63, HCoV-OC43 and HCoV-229E.

Study-wide points: Spike mono-reactivity held for 304 of 307 vaccine-specific clones in convalescent patients.

Once obtained from cultured CD4+ T cells, the DNA was sequenced using the Oncomine TCR Beta short-read assay. Once CD4+ T cells had been cultured, genomic DNA was extracted from them. MiXCR, run by TCRdb on the PCR reads, gives a single entry per CDR3 protein. The sample records 20,000 to 25,000 distinct CDR3 sequences, roughly 50% being singletons. Treatment described: approximately nine-day PBMC culture with coronavirus spike peptide pools or control peptides (ViraFEST assay). The CDR3 totals 15 residues. The V gene's germline CDR1 is SEHNR and CDR2 FQNEAQ (reference sequence). V was shortened by 6 bases and J by 0 bases, with 12 bases between the two germline ends.

The genes are TRBV7-9 and TRBJ2-1; a weak D match, TRBD1 (6 bases). The sample comprised CD4+ T cells from blood, cultured in vitro. This clonotype originated in a human donor who had recovered from COVID-19. Written as DNA, the CDR3 is TGTGCCAGCAGTTCCGGACAGCTCTCCTACAATGAGCAGTTCTTC. This codes for CASSSGQLSYNEQFF.